A single T cell receptor (beta chain) is shown here with its context. How the authors handled the data: It was from reference gene primer amplification that nucleated cell counts were estimated. TCRdb's table, derived via immunoSEQ multiplex PCR, lists solely in-frame clones and lacks some. V, J and clone size are those of that table, while D and trimming were read from the DNA. Among tens of thousands of clones listed, roughly four fifths were seen once. The ends lost 2 bases at V and 8 bases at J; junction bases unmatched: 13. Germline assignment: CDR1 KGHSH and CDR2 LQKENI. The CDR3 sequence is 16 residues long. This sample was included in a study of blood T cell repertoires in COVID-19. Study-level background: Samples of COVID-19 (acute and convalescent) were obtained from the United States, Italy and Spain. Sources were T cells, B-cell-depleted T cells, or PBMCs; the material itself was cDNA or gDNA.

This chain links TRBV18 with TRBJ1-2, with 8 positions matching TRBD1. This receptor was identified in a human donor in a cohort sampled during active COVID-19. The specimen was peripheral blood. CDR3 in DNA: TGTGCCAGCTCACCATTCAGGGGGCGCGAAAAGGGCGGCTACACCTTC. It codes for CASSPFRGREKGGYTF. The full variable domain, rest sourced from reference TRBV18 and TRBJ1-2, is NAGVMQNPRHLVRRRGQEARLRCSPMKGHSHVYWYRQLPEEGLKFMVYLQKENIIDESGMPKERFSAEFPKEGPSILRIQQVVRGDSAAYFCASSPFRGREKGGYTFGSGTRLTVV.